This TCR beta chain was observed in a study of cytomegalovirus exposure and HLA in healthy donors (dated by TCRdb to 2015 to 2018). For context, the study as a whole: In an earlier analysis of several hundred of the donors, under 300 Gb of sequence data and approximately 120 million unique TCR beta sequences from about 190 million T cells were reported. An early release covering some 640 HLA-typed donors comprised approximately 290 gigabases of sequencing data and tens of millions of unique TCR sequences. Of the 300 to 400 genotyped donors, roughly 85% fell in the genetic ancestry cluster associated with self-reported Caucasian donors. The aim of the study was to test whether cataloging public T cell receptors could identify signatures of past pathogen exposure. The T cell repertoires of about 700 subjects were profiled by immunosequencing and related to cytomegalovirus serostatus. In addition to the first cohort of hundreds of subjects, a separate validation cohort of approximately 120 different subjects was used. To predict cytomegalovirus infection status, the study combined high-throughput TCR immunosequencing, statistical association of individual TCRs with disease status, and machine learning. A later analysis re-examined previously published TCR beta repertoires from about 700 donors and added high-resolution HLA genotyping to investigate patterns of TCR occurrence. The later analysis used no new phenotypic data to find candidate immune exposures, relying instead on TCR beta sequences and their occurrence across donors. An earlier analysis of nearly 600 of the donors applied high-throughput TCR beta sequencing to assess whether each TCR beta V gene segment acted as functional or pseudogenic. Donor age, sex, ethnicity and CMV serostatus were collected together with the repertoire data. In a later genetic analysis, genome-wide SNP genotypes for about three fifths of the roughly 670 donors were used, and that subset was treated as a discovery cohort. Every discovery cohort repertoire had been produced on one sequencing platform. HLA typing covered class I and class II loci at four-digit resolution. The number of typed donors differed by locus: roughly 629-640 for A, B, C, DRB1 and DQB1; approximately 540 for DQA1; around 580 for DPA1; and about 470 for DPB1. A few DR-DQ haplotypes were handled as single units for association and clustering because linkage in the cohort was strong. On average, around 240,000 unique TCR beta nucleotide sequences were sequenced per donor among several hundred genotyped donors of the cohort, with 15% to 20% of those sequences being non-productive.

To note about this clone: This clone's antigen is unknown.

The cohort comprised under 700 healthy bone marrow donors. At the time of sampling, all cohort members were nominally healthy, though unrecorded immune exposures were likely present. The donor tested CMV seronegative and was one of the 352 seronegative cohort members. A peripheral blood sample was collected from each donor, and TCR beta sequencing was performed on peripheral blood mononuclear cells. The Qiagen DNeasy Blood Extraction Kit was used to extract genomic DNA from the blood cell samples. Points the paper makes about the study in general: Sequencing depth was assumed to be roughly uniform across donors in the presence/absence analyses, though that assumption may not hold. In a later analysis, several top co-occurrence clusters were reported to appear linked to parvovirus B19, influenza, CMV and Epstein-Barr virus. According to a later analysis, TCR association rates differed among HLA loci, with DRB1 alleles showing the most associated TCRs and HLA-C alleles showing the fewest. A total of 150 to 200 TCR beta chains were listed by the study as associated with cytomegalovirus. In both the original and validation cohorts, the classifier was reported to diagnose cytomegalovirus status with high specificity and sensitivity. A later analysis found that most CMV-associated TCR beta chains appeared HLA-restricted, with HLA associations seemingly driven largely by CMV exposure. Because counts were too low, about 18 rarely observed V segments, including chromosome 9 orphons, were excluded from the earlier analysis of 587 of the donors. In an earlier analysis of around 500 of the donors, most TCR beta V segments appeared in productive rearrangements about 87% or about 30% of the time, broadly matching IMGT annotations. Because HLA typing was unavailable for some donors at each locus, only the typed subset was used in association tests. In a later analysis, HLA-associated TCR beta chains showed more clonal expansion and lower generation probabilities than non-associated chains that were equally common. In a later genetic analysis, fewer N-insertions in productive TCRs were reported among donors in an Asian-associated ancestry cluster than the roughly 700-donor mean. A further reported finding was that TCR beta sequences accurately predicted the HLA-A and HLA-B alleles for most subjects in the first cohort. Correlated functional status among segregating V segments might be attributable to linkage disequilibrium, but an unknown experimental factor could not be ruled out. CMV serostatus was the only immune exposure information available for the cohort. According to the authors, the approach could potentially be generalized to other disease states and immunological phenotypes. In this cohort, only TCR beta chains were sequenced, and detectable features were limited by the absence of alpha or paired-chain data. A group of highly shared sequence variants was considered likely to be a technical artifact of the sequencing pipeline. In a later genetic analysis, a missense DCLRE1C variant was associated with V-gene and J-gene trimming of TCR beta chains, and the association was replicated in an independent cohort. Specific HLA alleles were associated with 15,000 to 20,000 TCR beta sequences at a false discovery rate of 0.05 in a later analysis. Three of the identified cytomegalovirus-associated TCR beta chains were confirmed in vitro to be specific for cytomegalovirus antigens. Most TCR sequences were seen in very few donors, while some public TCRs were found in many individuals. Assigning TCR associations to individual alleles was difficult when HLA alleles, especially DR and DQ, strongly co-occurred.

Library preparation used the immunoSEQ multiplex PCR assay. A mixture of 60 forward primers for TCR Vbeta segments and 13 reverse primers for TCR Jbeta segments was used in the multiplex PCR. The CDR3 region of rearranged TCR beta genes was amplified from genomic DNA with a multiplex PCR assay. The Illumina HiSeq System was used to sequence the amplified TCR beta libraries as 87-base-pair reads. As for how the authors treated the data: Across the 500 to 750 repertoires, a later analysis counted approximately 75 million unique TCR beta chains, roughly 11 million of which were shared by at least two donors. A nearest-neighbor algorithm error-corrected the raw reads and collapsed the reads into unique sequences, merging closely related sequences to remove PCR and sequencing errors. Alignment of CDR3 sequences to IMGT reference sequences was used to assign V, D and J gene segments. For a sequence to be retained, a match of at least six nucleotides to both a V gene segment and a J gene segment was required. Rearrangements were called productive when the CDR3 lacked stop codons and stayed in frame with V and J; all others were non-productive. Following IMGT convention, CDR3 was defined as the stretch from the second conserved V-encoded cysteine up to the conserved J-encoded phenylalanine. The earlier analysis of more than 450 of the donors excluded sequences that lacked an unambiguous match to a single V gene segment. An earlier analysis of 450 to 650 of the donors called V segments functional above 56.7% productive rearrangements and segregating when the between-donor standard deviation exceeded 5%. A statistical classification framework was built for diagnosing cytomegalovirus status from the catalog of TCR beta chain sequences. A later analysis assigned V and J genes by comparing TCR nucleotide sequences with IMGT/GENE-DB human TR gene sequences. A later analysis assigned CDR3 sequences and most-parsimonious VDJ recombination scenarios with the TCRdist pipeline. In a later analysis, every TCR beta chain was defined by the combination of its CDR3 amino acid sequence and its V-gene family, and reads without a unique V-gene family were dropped. In a later analysis, approximately 590 highly shared, low-generation-probability nucleotide sequences were removed to address suspected cross-contamination and a sequencing artifact. For each public chain, a later analysis derived a clonal expansion index from normalized ranks of inferred template counts within each repertoire. Generation probabilities in a later analysis came from a VDJ recombination model fitted to out-of-frame rearrangements, and those results were checked against IGoR. Hypergeometric tests were used in a later analysis to score TCR-TCR, TCR-HLA and TCR-CMV co-occurrence, with a repertoire-size bias correction applied to the TCR pairs. A later analysis estimated false discovery rates by permuting HLA or CMV assignments 20 times. A later analysis grouped co-occurring TCRs with DBSCAN, adding TCRdist sequence similarity when clustering within HLA-allele-positive subsets. Repertoires with fewer than 30,000 or more than 120,000 public chains, plus five repertoires with anomalous nucleotide sharing, were excluded from co-occurrence clustering. In TCRdb, the immuneACCESS table is reduced to in-frame sequences with V and J assigned. These tables do not hold every clone; where another copy was compared, an unresolved V gene accounts for under half, and the others remain unexplained. That table is the source of V, J and clone size, and D and trimming were worked out from the DNA. The sample's table covers 100,000 to 150,000 clones. The ten largest clones represent 2.5% to 3% of the sample.

This TCR was sampled from a man aged 25-40 years in good health and CMV-seronegative. What was sequenced was PBMCs.

For the CDR3, the sequence is CASSLNRNSYEQYF. The nucleotide sequence reads TGTGCCAGCAGTTTAAACAGGAATTCCTACGAGCAGTACTTC. The receptor chain draws on TRBV27 and TRBJ2-5; a weak D assignment points to TRBD1 (5 bases agree). TRBJ2-7 explains the end of the DNA better; the J call may be wrong. CDR1 and CDR2 were assigned from the germline V gene (reference sequence) as MNHEY and SMNVEV. The CDR3 runs 14 amino acids, cysteine and phenylalanine included. This entry keeps only the CDR3 DNA: 42 bases, framed from base 1.